Below are 17 T cell receptor beta chains sequenced from a single sample in a study of T cell repertoires in cytomegalovirus infection. MiXCR was run by TCRdb on the reads, yielding one entry per CDR3 protein. The sample shows roughly 500,000 distinct CDR3 sequences, 33% of them seen only once. No antigen has been identified for these receptors. The material was cultured PBMCs, obtained from culture after CMV antigen stimulation. The receptor set was obtained from a human donor in good health (CMV status not recorded). Some clones in this sample may be carry-over from other donors' samples.

This clonotype was recorded only once. The V call is TRBV19, the J call TRBJ1-5, with D tentatively TRBD1 (5 bases). Between the trimmed V and J ends, which lost 7 bases and 4 bases, there was a span of 20 bases. The CDR3 runs to 16 residues. Germline values: CDR1 LNHDA, CDR2 SQIVND (reference sequence). The CDR3 here is CASTTNLGRANQPQHF. The CDR3 coding sequence is TGTGCCAGTACTACCAACCTCGGCAGGGCGAATCAGCCCCAGCATTTT.

V and J are TRBV18 and TRBJ1-1; D gene uncertain. CDR1 and CDR2 (germline): KGHSH, LQKENI. This CDR3 comprises 13 residues. The V end was cut by 8 bases, the J end by 0 bases, with 10 bases between. CDR3 amino acids: CASGTGLNTEAFF. CDR3 in DNA: TGTGCCAGCGGCACGGGATTGAACACTGAAGCTTTCTTT. The full variable domain, completed using reference TRBV18 and TRBJ1-1, is NAGVMQNPRHLVRRRGQEARLRCSPMKGHSHVYWYRQLPEEGLKFMVYLQKENIIDESGMPKERFSAEFPKEGPSILRIQQVVRGDSAAYFCASGTGLNTEAFFGQGTRLTVV.

The table lists this clonotype with a few counts. The chain employs TRBV7-9 and TRBJ2-5; tentatively, D is TRBD1 (6 bases). Trimming removed 3 bases at V and 1 base at J, with 12 bases between. This CDR3 is built from 15 residues. CDR1 is SEHNR, CDR2 FQNEAQ, per germline (reference sequence). CDR3 sequence: CASSFQKTGQETQYF. For the CDR3, the DNA is TGTGCCAGCAGCTTTCAAAAGACAGGCCAAGAGACCCAGTACTTC.

This rearrangement joins TRBV18 to TRBJ2-3, with D tentatively TRBD2 (5 bases). Per germline, CDR1 KGHSH and CDR2 LQKENI. Deletions cut 3 bases from V and 1 base from J, with 11 bases between. The CDR3 totals 15 residues. CDR3 sequence: CASSPWGSGTDTQYF. The CDR3 nucleotides are TGTGCCAGCTCACCCTGGGGTAGCGGCACAGATACGCAGTATTTT.

This clonotype has a handful of counts. The chain links TRBV28 to TRBJ2-2, with D perhaps TRBD2 (6 bases). Deletions cut 8 bases from V and 1 base from J, with 11 bases between. The CDR3 sequence is 14 residues long. Germline V gene sequence: CDR1 MDHEN, CDR2 SYDVKM. In DNA form, the CDR3 reads TGTGCCAGCTCCTGGGGGGTGAACACCGGGGAGCTGTTTTTT. Amino acids: CASSWGVNTGELFF.

The rearrangement uses TRBV28 and TRBJ2-7, with 9 bases matching TRBD1. Germline CDR1 is MDHEN and CDR2 is SYDVKM. Trimming cost V 5 bases and J 1 base; bases outside gene matches: 12. This CDR3 is 17 amino acids long. This CDR3 is CASSQSPGTGNSYEQYF. CDR3 in DNA: TGTGCCAGCAGTCAATCACCTGGGACAGGGAATTCCTACGAGCAGTACTTC. Full variable domain (outside the CDR3, taken from reference TRBV28 and TRBJ2-7): DVKVTQSSRYLVKRTGEKVFLECVQDMDHENMFWYRQDPGLGLRLIYFSYDVKMKEKGDIPEGYSVSREKKERFSLILESASTNQTSMYLCASSQSPGTGNSYEQYFGPGTRLTVT.

The rearrangement joins TRBV7-9 to TRBJ2-3; D unclear. This CDR3 comprises 17 residues. Looked up from germline, CDR1 is SEHNR and CDR2 is FQNEAQ (reference sequence). With 1 base removed from V and 2 bases from J, the gap between germline ends came to 16 bases. Written as DNA, the CDR3 is TGTGCCAGCAGCTTAGAATGGAGATCCACAACCACAGATACGCAGTATTTT. It codes for CASSLEWRSTTTDTQYF.

To note about this clonotype: The junction and the germline gene differ at one end; a read error may be behind it. The chain has TRBV12-3 or TRBV12-4 and TRBJ2-1; D is undetermined. The CDR3 spans 12 residues. CDR3: CASSLSFNEQFF. CDR3 DNA: TGTGCCAGCAGCCTATCCTTCAATGAGCAGTTCTTC.

In its sample, this clonotype was seen many times. The V and J genes are TRBV7-3 and TRBJ2-3; D unclear. This CDR3 contains 13 residues. Germline CDR1 SGHTA, CDR2 FQGTGA. V was clipped by 1 base and J by 2 bases, with 4 bases between them. This CDR3 reads CASSLKATDTQYF. The CDR3 DNA is TGTGCCAGCAGCTTAAAGGCCACAGATACGCAGTATTTT.

This clonotype was observed many times. The V call is TRBV7-2, the J call TRBJ2-1; 11 nucleotides line up with TRBD2. This CDR3 is built from 17 residues. Germline lookup yields CDR1 SGHTA and CDR2 FQGNSA. The V and J ends lost 1 base and 5 bases, in that order; junction bases with no gene match: 7. The CDR3, as DNA: TGTGCCAGCAGCTTAGTACCGGGACTAGCGGAGGACAATGAGCAGTTCTTC. Translating it yields CASSLVPGLAEDNEQFF. The variable domain in full, with the rest retrieved from reference TRBV7-2 and TRBJ2-1, is GAGVSQSPSNKVTEKGKDVELRCDPISGHTALYWYRQSLGQGLEFLIYFQGNSAPDKSGLPSDRFSAERTGGSVSTLTIQRTQQEDSAVYLCASSLVPGLAEDNEQFFGPGTRLTVL.

This clonotype was seen a handful of times. The rearrangement links TRBV12-3 or TRBV12-4 to TRBJ2-1, with 7 bases matching TRBD1. This CDR3 spans 15 amino acids. With 6 bases clipped from V and 2 bases from J, the junction kept 7 bases outside the gene matches. The CDR3 here is CASRERDRPYNEQFF. The DNA of the CDR3 is TGTGCCAGCAGAGAGAGGGACAGACCCTACAATGAGCAGTTCTTC.

The chain employs TRBV15 and TRBJ2-7; TRBD1 is a possible D gene (5 bases). There are 13 residues in the CDR3. V dropped 7 bases and J dropped 0 bases, with 10 bases sitting between them. Germline CDR1 and CDR2: LNHNV and YYDKDF (reference sequence). The CDR3 sequence is CATTDRYSYEQYF. CDR3 DNA sequence: TGTGCCACCACCGACAGATACTCCTACGAGCAGTACTTC.

Of note for this clonotype: A single base separates this from a much larger clone, so it may be a read error. J is TRBJ2-1 and V is TRBV7-2; 10 bases agree with TRBD2. V shed 3 bases and J 7 bases; nucleotides not matched to a gene: 6. The CDR3 loop spans 15 amino acids. Germline CDR1 reads SGHTA; CDR2 reads FQGNSA. Here the CDR3 reads CASSFCLAGENEQFF. DNA of the CDR3: TGTGCCAGCAGCTTTTGTCTAGCGGGAGAGAATGAGCAGTTCTTC.

CDR3 in DNA: TGTGCCAGCAGTTTAACGCTAAGCAGGGGTATTTTGGAAGGCTACACCTTC. Its protein product is CASSLTLSRGILEGYTF. The chain has TRBV27 and TRBJ1-2; D is perhaps TRBD1 (6 bases). Trimming removed 2 bases from V and 8 bases from J, with 24 bases in between. Per germline, CDR1 MNHEY and CDR2 SMNVEV (reference sequence). CDR3 length: 17 residues.

The chain links TRBV28 to TRBJ1-5; D not certain. V was pared by 7 bases and J by 3 bases, with 4 bases between. The CDR3 runs to 11 residues. Germline values: CDR1 MDHEN, CDR2 SYDVKM. This CDR3 reads CASTNNQPQHF. CDR3 in DNA: TGTGCCAGCACCAACAATCAGCCCCAGCATTTT.

The table lists this clonotype with a few counts. V and J are TRBV6-2 or TRBV6-3 and TRBJ1-3; TRBD1 aligns across 7 bases. Germline loops: CDR1 MNHEY, CDR2 SVGEGT. V trimming: 6 bases; J trimming: 2 bases; junction bases outside the gene matches: 7. The CDR3 has 15 amino acids. The CDR3 spells CASRRQGEPGNTIYF. In DNA, the CDR3 is TGTGCCAGCAGGAGACAGGGAGAACCTGGAAACACCATATATTTT.

This clonotype showed up many times. The V gene is TRBV7-2, the J gene TRBJ1-2; D might be TRBD1 (6 bases). The germline V and J ends were trimmed by 1 base and 3 bases, with 15 bases remaining between them. The germline V gene encodes CDR1 SGHTA and CDR2 FQGNSA. This CDR3 has 16 amino acids. In DNA, the CDR3 is TGTGCCAGCAGCTTAGAGCCGAGGACAGCCGACTATGGCTACACCTTC. As protein: CASSLEPRTADYGYTF.